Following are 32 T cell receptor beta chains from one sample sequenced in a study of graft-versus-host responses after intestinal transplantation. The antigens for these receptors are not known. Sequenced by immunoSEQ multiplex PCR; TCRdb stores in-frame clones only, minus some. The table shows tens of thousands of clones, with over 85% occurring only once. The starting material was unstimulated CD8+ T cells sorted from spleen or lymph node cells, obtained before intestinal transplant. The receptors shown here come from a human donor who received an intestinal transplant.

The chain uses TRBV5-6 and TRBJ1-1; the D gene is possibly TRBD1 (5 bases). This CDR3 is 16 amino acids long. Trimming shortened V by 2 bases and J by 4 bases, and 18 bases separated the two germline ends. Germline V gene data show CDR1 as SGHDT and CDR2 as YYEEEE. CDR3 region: CASSFGLSGLGTEAFF. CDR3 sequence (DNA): TGTGCCAGCAGCTTTGGGCTCTCGGGGCTCGGCACTGAAGCTTTCTTT.

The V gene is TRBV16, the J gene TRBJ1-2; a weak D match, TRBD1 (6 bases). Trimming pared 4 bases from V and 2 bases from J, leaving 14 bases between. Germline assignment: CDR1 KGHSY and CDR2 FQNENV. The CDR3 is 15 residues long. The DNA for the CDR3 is TGTGCCAGCAGCCTACGAGGGACACCCAACTATGGCTACACCTTC. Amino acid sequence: CASSLRGTPNYGYTF.

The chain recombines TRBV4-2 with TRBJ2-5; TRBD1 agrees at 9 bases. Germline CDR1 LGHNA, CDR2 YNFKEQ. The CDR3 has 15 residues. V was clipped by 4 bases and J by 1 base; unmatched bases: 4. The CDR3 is CASSPRDRAQETQYF. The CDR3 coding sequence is TGTGCCAGCAGCCCAAGGGACAGGGCCCAAGAGACCCAGTACTTC.

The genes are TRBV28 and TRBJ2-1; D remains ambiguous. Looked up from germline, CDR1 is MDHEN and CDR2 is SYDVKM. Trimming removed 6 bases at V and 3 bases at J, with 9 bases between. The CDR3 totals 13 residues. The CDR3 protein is CASSPSLYNEQFF. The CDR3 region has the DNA TGTGCCAGCAGCCCCTCGCTCTACAATGAGCAGTTCTTC.

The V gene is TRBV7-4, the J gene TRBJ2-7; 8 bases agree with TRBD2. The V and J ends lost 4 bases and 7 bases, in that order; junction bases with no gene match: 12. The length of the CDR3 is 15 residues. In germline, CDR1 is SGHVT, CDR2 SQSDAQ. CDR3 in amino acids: CASSSVAGSGGEQYF. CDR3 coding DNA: TGTGCCAGCAGCTCCGTAGCGGGGTCCGGTGGGGAGCAGTACTTC.

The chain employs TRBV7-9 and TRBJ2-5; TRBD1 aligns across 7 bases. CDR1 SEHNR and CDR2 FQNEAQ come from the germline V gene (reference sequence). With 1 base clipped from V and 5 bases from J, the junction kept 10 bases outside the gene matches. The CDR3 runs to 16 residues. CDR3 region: CASSLVARGRMETQYF. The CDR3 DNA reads TGTGCCAGCAGCTTAGTGGCTAGGGGGCGGATGGAGACCCAGTACTTC.

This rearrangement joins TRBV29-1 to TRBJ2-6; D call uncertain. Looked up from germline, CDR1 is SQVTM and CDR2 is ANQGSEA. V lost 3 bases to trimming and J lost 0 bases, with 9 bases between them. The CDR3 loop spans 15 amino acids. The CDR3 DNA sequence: TGCAGCGTTGAGTTGTTGGACTCTGGGGCCAACGTCCTGACTTTC. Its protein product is CSVELLDSGANVLTF.

CDR3 protein: CASSPTVPSYEQYF. The CDR3 bases are TGTGCCAGCAGCCCGACTGTACCCTCCTACGAGCAGTACTTC. The chain has TRBV14 and TRBJ2-7; D ambiguous. The CDR3 sequence is 14 residues long. Germline V gene lookup returns CDR1 SGHDN and CDR2 FVKESK. The V end was cut by 4 bases, the J end by 0 bases, with 10 bases between.

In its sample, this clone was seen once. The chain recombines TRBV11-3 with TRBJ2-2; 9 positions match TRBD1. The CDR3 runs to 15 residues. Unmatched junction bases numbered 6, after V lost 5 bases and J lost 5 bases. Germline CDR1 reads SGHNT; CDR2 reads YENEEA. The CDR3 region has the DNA TGTGCCAGCAGCCGCGGGACAGGGTGGACCGGGGAGCTGTTTTTT. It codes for CASSRGTGWTGELFF.

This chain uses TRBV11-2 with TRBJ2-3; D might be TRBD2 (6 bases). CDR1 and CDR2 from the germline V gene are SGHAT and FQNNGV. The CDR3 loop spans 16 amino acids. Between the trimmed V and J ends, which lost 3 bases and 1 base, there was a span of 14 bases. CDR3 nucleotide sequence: TGTGCCAGCAGCTTCCCACTAGCAAGCCGCACAGATACGCAGTATTTT. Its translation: CASSFPLASRTDTQYF. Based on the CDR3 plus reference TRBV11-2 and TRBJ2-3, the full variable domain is EAGVAQSPRYKIIEKRQSVAFWCNPISGHATLYWYQQILGQGPKLLIQFQNNGVVDDSQLPKDRFSAERLKGVDSTLKIQPAKLEDSAVYLCASSFPLASRTDTQYFGPGTRLTVL.

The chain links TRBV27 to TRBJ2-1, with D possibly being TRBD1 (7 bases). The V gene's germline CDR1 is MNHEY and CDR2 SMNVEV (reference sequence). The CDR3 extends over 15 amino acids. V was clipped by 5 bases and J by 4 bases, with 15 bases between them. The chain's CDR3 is CASSPGAGGYNEQFF. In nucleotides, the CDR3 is TGTGCCAGCAGTCCCGGAGCAGGGGGGTACAATGAGCAGTTCTTC.

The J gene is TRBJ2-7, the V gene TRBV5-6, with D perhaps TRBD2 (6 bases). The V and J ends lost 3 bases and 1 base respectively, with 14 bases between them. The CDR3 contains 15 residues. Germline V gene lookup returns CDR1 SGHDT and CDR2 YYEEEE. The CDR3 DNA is TGTGCCAGCAGCTCGGTCAGGGAGGCGTCCTACGAGCAGTACTTC. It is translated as CASSSVREASYEQYF. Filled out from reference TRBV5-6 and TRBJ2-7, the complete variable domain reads DAGVTQSPTHLIKTRGQQVTLRCSPKSGHDTVSWYQQALGQGPQFIFQYYEEEERQRGNFPDRFSGHQFPNYSSELNVNALLLGDSALYLCASSSVREASYEQYFGPGTRLTVT.

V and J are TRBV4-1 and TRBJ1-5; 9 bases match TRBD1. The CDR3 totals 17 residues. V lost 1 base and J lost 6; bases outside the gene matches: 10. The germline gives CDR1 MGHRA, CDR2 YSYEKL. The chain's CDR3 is CASSQGGTHRGLQPQHF. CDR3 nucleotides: TGCGCCAGCAGCCAAGGTGGGACACACAGGGGGCTTCAGCCCCAGCATTTT.

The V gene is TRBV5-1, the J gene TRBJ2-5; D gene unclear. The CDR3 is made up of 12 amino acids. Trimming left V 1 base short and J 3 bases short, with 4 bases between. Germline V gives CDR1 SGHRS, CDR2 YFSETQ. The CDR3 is CASSLYEETQYF. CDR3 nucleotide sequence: TGCGCCAGCAGCTTGTATGAAGAGACCCAGTACTTC.

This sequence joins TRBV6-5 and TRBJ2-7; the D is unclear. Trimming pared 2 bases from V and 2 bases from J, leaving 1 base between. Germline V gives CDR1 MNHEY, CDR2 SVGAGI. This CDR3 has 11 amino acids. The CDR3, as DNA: TGTGCCAGCAGTTACGCCTACGAGCAGTACTTC. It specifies CASSYAYEQYF.

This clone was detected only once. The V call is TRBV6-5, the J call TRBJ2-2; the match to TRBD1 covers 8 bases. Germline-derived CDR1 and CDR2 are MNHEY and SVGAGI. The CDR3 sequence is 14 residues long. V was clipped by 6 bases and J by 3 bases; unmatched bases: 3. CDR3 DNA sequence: TGTGCCAGCAGGAAGACAGGGGACACCGGGGAGCTGTTTTTT. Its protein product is CASRKTGDTGELFF.

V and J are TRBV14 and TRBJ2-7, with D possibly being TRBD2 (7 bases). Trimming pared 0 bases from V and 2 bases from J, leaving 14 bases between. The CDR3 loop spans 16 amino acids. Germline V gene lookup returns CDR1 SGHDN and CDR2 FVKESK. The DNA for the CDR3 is TGTGCCAGCAGCCAAGATTCCGGGGGGCGACCCTACGAGCAGTACTTC. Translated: CASSQDSGGRPYEQYF.

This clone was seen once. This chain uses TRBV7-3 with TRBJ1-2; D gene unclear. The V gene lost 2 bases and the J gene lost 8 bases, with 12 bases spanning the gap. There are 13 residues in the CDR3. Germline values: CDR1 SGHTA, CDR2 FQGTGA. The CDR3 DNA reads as TGTGCCAGCAGCTTAGGTGGAGGAGGCGGCTACACCTTC. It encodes CASSLGGGGGYTF.

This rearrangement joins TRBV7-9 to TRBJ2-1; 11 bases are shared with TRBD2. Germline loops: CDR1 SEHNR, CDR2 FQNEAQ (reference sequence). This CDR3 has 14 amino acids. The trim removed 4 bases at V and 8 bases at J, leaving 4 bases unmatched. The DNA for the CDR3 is TGTGCCAGCAGCTCACTAGCGGGAGCTTATGAGCAGTTCTTC. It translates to CASSSLAGAYEQFF.

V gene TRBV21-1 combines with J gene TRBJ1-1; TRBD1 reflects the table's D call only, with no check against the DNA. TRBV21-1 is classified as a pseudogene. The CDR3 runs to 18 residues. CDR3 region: CASSSWTGTGVSNTEAFF. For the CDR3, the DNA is TGTGCCAGCAGCTCCTGGACCGGGACAGGGGTCTCGAACACTGAAGCTTTCTTT.

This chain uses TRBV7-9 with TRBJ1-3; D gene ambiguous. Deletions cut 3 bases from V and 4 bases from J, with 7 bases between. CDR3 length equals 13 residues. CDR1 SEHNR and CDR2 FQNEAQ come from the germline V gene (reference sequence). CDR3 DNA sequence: TGTGCCAGCAGCTTGGCAATAGGAAACACCATATATTTT. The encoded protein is CASSLAIGNTIYF. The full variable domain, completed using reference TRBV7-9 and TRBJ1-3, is DTGVSQNPRHKITKRGQNVTFRCDPISEHNRLYWYRQTLGQGPEFLTYFQNEAQLEKSRLLSDRFSAERPKGSFSTLEIQRTEQGDSAMYLCASSLAIGNTIYFGEGSWLTVV.

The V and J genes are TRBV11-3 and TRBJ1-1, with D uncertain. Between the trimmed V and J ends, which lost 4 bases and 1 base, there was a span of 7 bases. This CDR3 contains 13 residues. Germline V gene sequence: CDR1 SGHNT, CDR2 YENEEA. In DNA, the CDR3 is TGTGCCAGCAGCTCCTCCAAGAACACTGAAGCTTTCTTT. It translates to CASSSSKNTEAFF.

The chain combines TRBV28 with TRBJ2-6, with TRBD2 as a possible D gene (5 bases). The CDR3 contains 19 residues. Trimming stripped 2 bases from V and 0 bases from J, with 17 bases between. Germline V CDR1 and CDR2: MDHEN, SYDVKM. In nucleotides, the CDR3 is TGTGCCAGCAGTTTAGTATTCGGAGCAAGCGGCTCTGGGGCCAACGTCCTGACTTTC. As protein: CASSLVFGASGSGANVLTF.

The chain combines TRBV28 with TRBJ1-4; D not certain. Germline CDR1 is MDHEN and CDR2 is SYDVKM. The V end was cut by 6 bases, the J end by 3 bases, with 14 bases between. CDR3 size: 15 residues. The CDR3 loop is CASSPRIGANEKLFF. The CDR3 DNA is TGTGCCAGCAGCCCTCGTATTGGAGCTAATGAAAAACTGTTTTTT.

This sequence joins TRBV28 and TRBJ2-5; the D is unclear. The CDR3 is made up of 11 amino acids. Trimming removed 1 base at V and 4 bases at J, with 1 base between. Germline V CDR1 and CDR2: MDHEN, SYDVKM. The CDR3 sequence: CASSLSETQYF. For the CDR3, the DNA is TGTGCCAGCAGTTTATCAGAGACCCAGTACTTC.

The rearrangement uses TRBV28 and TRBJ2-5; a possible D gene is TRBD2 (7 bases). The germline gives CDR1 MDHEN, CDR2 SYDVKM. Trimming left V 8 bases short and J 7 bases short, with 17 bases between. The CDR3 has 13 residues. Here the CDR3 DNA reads TGTGCCAGCTCTCCGGGGGCTAGCGGGACCCAGTACTTC. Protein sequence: CASSPGASGTQYF.

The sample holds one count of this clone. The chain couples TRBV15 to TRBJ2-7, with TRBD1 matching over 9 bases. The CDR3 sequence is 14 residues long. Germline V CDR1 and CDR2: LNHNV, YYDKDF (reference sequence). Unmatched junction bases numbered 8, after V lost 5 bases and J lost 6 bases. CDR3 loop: CATSSRDRVGEQYF. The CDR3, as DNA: TGTGCCACCAGCTCCCGGGACAGGGTCGGCGAGCAGTACTTC.

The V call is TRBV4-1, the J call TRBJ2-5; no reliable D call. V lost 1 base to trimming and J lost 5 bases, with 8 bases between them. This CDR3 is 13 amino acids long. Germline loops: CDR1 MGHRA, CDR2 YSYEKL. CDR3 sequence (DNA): TGCGCCAGCAGCCAAGGCTTTACGGAGACCCAGTACTTC. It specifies CASSQGFTETQYF.

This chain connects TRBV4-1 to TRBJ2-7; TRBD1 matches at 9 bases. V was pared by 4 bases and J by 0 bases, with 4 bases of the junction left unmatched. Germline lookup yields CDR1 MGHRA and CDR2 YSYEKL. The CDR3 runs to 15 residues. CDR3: CASSRRQGGSYEQYF. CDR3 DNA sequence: TGCGCCAGCAGCCGAAGACAGGGGGGCTCCTACGAGCAGTACTTC.

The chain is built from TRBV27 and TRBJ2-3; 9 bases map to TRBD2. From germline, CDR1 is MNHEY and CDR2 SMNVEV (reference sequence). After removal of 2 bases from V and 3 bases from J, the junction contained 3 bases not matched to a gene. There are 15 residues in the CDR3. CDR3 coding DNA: TGTGCCAGCAGTTTAGTCACTAGCGGGACAGATACGCAGTATTTT. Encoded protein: CASSLVTSGTDTQYF.

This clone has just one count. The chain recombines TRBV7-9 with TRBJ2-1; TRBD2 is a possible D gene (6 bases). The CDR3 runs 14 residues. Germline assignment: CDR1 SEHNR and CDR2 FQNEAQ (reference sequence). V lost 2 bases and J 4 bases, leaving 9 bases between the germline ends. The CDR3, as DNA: TGTGCCAGCAGCTTAAGTAGCGGATACAATGAGCAGTTCTTC. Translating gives CASSLSSGYNEQFF.

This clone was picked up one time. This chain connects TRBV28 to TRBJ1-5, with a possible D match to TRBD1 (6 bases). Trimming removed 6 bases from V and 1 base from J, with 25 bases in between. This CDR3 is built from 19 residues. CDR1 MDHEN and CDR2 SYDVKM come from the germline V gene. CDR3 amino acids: CASSYLGGGGDSSNQPQHF. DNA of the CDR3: TGTGCCAGCAGCTACCTCGGGGGAGGGGGTGATTCGAGCAATCAGCCCCAGCATTTT.